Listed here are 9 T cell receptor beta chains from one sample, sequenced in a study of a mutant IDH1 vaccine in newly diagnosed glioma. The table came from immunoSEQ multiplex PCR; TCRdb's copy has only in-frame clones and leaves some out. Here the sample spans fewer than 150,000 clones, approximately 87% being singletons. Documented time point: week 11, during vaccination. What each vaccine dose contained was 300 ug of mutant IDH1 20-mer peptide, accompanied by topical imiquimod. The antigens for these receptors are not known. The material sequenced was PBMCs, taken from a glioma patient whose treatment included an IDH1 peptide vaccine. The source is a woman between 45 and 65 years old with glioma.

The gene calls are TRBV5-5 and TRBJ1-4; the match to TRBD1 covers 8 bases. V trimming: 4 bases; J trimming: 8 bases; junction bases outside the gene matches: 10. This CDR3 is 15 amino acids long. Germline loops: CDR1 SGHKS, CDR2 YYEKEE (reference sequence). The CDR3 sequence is CASSDDRGLKEKLFF. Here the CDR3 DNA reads TGTGCCAGCAGCGACGACAGGGGTTTGAAGGAAAAACTGTTTTTT.

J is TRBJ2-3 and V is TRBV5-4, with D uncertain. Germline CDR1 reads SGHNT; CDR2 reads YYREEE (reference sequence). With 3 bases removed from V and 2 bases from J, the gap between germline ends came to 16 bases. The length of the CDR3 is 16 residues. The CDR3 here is CASSSRTNAVTDTQYF. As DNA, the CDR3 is TGTGCCAGCAGCTCGCGGACGAACGCAGTCACAGATACGCAGTATTTT.

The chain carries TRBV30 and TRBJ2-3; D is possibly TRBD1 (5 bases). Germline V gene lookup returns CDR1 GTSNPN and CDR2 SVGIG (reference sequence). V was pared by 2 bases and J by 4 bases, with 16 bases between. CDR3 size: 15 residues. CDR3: CAWSRTTGLADTQYF. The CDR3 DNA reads TGTGCCTGGAGTCGAACAACAGGCCTAGCAGATACGCAGTATTTT.

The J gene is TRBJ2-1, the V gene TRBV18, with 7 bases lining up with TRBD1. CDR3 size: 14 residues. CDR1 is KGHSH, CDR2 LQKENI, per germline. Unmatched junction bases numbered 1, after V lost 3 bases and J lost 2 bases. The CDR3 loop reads CASSPDRTYNEQFF. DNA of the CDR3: TGTGCCAGCTCACCGGACAGGACCTACAATGAGCAGTTCTTC.

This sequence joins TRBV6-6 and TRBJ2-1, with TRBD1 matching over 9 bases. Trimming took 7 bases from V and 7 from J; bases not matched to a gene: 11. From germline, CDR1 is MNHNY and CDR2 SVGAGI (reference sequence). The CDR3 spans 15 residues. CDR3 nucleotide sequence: TGTGCCAGCACCCCTCCGGGACAGGGTTTTAATGAGCAGTTCTTC. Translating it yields CASTPPGQGFNEQFF.

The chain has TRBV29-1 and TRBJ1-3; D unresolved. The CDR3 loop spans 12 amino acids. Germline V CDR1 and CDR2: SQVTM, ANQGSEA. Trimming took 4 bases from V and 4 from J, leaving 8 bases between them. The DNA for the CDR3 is TGCAGCGTTGGACTTGGAGGAAACACCATATATTTT. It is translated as CSVGLGGNTIYF.

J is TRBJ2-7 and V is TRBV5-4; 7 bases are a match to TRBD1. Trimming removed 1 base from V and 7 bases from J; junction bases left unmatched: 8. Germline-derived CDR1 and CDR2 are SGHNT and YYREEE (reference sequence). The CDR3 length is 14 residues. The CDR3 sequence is CASSLRQGVREQYF. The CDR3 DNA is TGTGCCAGCAGCTTGCGCCAGGGGGTCAGGGAGCAGTACTTC.

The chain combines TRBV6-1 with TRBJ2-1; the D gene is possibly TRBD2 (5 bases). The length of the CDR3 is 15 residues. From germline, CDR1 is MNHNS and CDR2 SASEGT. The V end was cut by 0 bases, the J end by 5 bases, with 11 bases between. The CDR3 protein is CASSEAVERHNEQFF. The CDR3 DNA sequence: TGTGCCAGCAGTGAAGCGGTCGAGCGGCACAATGAGCAGTTCTTC.

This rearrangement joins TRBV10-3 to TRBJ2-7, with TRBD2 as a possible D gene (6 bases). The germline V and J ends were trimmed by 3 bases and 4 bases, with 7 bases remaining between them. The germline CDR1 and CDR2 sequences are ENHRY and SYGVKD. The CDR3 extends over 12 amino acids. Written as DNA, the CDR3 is TGTGCCATCAGTGACCGGGGGTACGAGCAGTACTTC. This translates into CAISDRGYEQYF.